A single sample gave rise to the 5 T cell receptor beta chains below, sequenced in a study of post-analysis software for immune sequencing data. Their antigens remain unidentified. The study, taken as a whole, reports: Roughly five TRBV segments occurring more often in patients than controls included TRBV5-6, TRBV5-1 and TRBV20-1.

TCR beta libraries were prepared from cDNA with unique molecular identifiers. TCRdb ran MiXCR on the PCR reads and lists one entry per CDR3 protein. Here the sample spans 650,000 to 900,000 distinct CDR3 sequences, around 42% being singletons. Sample: blood. These receptors were taken from a girl aged 5 to 17 with multiple sclerosis.

V and J are TRBV7-2 and TRBJ2-1; no reliable D call. Deletions cut 3 bases from V and 6 bases from J, with 15 bases between. Germline V gene sequence: CDR1 SGHTA, CDR2 FQGNSA. CDR3 length: 15 residues. The CDR3 is CASSLGPQGVNEQFF. CDR3 nucleotide sequence: TGTGCCAGCAGCTTGGGCCCCCAAGGAGTCAATGAGCAGTTCTTC.

The chain couples TRBV7-9 to TRBJ2-1, with TRBD2 matching 16 bases. The CDR3 is 14 amino acids. Trimming took 6 bases from V and 10 from J; bases not matched to a gene: 3. Germline V gene sequence: CDR1 SEHNR, CDR2 FQNEAQ (reference sequence). CDR3 nucleotide sequence: TGTGCCAGCAGGTCGGGACTAGCGGGAGGGGAGCAGTTCTTC. This encodes CASRSGLAGGEQFF.

With regard to this clonotype: A single base separates this from a much larger clone, so it may be a read error. This chain's CDR3 is CASSLPPGPGGNEQYF. The CDR3 coding sequence is TGCGCCAGCAGCTTACCTCCGGGACCCGGCGGGAATGAGCAGTACTTC. J is TRBJ2-5 and V is TRBV5-1, with a weak D call TRBD2 (6 bases). V lost 2 bases and J 11 bases, leaving 25 bases between the germline ends. CDR1 and CDR2 (germline): SGHRS, YFSETQ. The CDR3 runs to 16 residues. Supplemented by reference TRBV5-1 and TRBJ2-5, the full variable domain reads KAGVTQTPRYLIKTRGQQVTLSCSPISGHRSVSWYQQTPGQGLQFLFEYFSETQRNKGNFPGRFSGRQFSNSRSEMNVSTLELGDSALYLCASSLPPGPGGNEQYFGPGTRLLVL.

The CDR3 sequence: CSAPSGNEQYF. CDR3 in DNA: TGCAGTGCGCCTAGCGGGAATGAGCAGTACTTC. The genes are TRBV20-1 and TRBJ2-7; 9 bases are a match to TRBD2. Germline values: CDR1 DFQATT, CDR2 SNEGSKA (reference sequence). The CDR3 consists of 11 residues. Trimming removed 6 bases from V and 7 bases from J; junction bases left unmatched: 4.

This chain uses TRBV7-2 with TRBJ1-4; tentatively, D is TRBD1 (5 bases). Trimming stripped 5 bases from V and 8 bases from J, with 18 bases between. The CDR3 contains 15 residues. The germline gives CDR1 SGHTA, CDR2 FQGNSA. The CDR3 reads CASSDTGTRPEKLFF. DNA of the CDR3: TGTGCCAGCAGCGACACCGGGACTAGACCCGAAAAACTGTTTTTT.